A single sample gave rise to the 19 T cell receptor beta chains below, sequenced in a study of OX40 agonist ivuxolimab in advanced cancers. Some clones are missing from TCRdb's copy, which holds only in-frame ones; the method was immunoSEQ multiplex PCR. The sample lists about 64,000 clones, 91% occurring once. The source material was CD4+ or CD8+ T cells sorted from blood, sampled in a trial of the OX40 agonist ivuxolimab. The receptors here all came from an adult with an advanced solid tumor such as melanoma, head and neck, liver or kidney cancer.

V gene TRBV11-3 combines with J gene TRBJ2-3; TRBD1 might be the D (7 bases). V lost 5 bases to trimming and J lost 5 bases, with 14 bases between them. CDR3 size: 14 residues. Germline V gives CDR1 SGHNT, CDR2 YENEEA. The CDR3 bases are TGTGCCAGCAGCACCCGACAGGGAGGAGATACGCAGTATTTT. Protein sequence: CASSTRQGGDTQYF.

This clone was detected once. Other DNA sequences in the sample encode the same CDR3. The chain uses TRBV18 and TRBJ2-5; TRBD2 matches at 7 bases. Germline trimming cut 3 bases from V and 2 bases from J; bases unmatched to any gene: 6. The CDR3 sequence is 15 residues long. Looked up from germline, CDR1 is KGHSH and CDR2 is LQKENI. The CDR3 bases are TGTGCCAGCTCACCCCCAGGGAGGGCTCAAGAGACCCAGTACTTC. It translates to CASSPPGRAQETQYF.

This chain uses TRBV28 with TRBJ1-2; D gene ambiguous. V dropped 2 bases and J dropped 8 bases, with 6 bases sitting between them. Germline CDR1 MDHEN, CDR2 SYDVKM. There are 11 residues in the CDR3. Here the CDR3 DNA reads TGTGCCAGCAGTTTAGATTCCGGCTACACCTTC. It encodes CASSLDSGYTF.

The chain employs TRBV2 and TRBJ1-3; D unresolved. Trimming took off 1 base at V and 0 bases at J, with 13 bases between the two ends. The germline gives CDR1 SNHLY, CDR2 FYNNEI. The CDR3 runs to 17 residues. DNA for the CDR3: TGTGCCAGCAGTGAAGACGGAAGAAGCCCCTCTGGAAACACCATATATTTT. Translating gives CASSEDGRSPSGNTIYF.

The genes are TRBV18 and TRBJ1-5; TRBD1 is a possible D gene (5 bases). Germline V gene data show CDR1 as KGHSH and CDR2 as LQKENI. Trimming left V 3 bases short and J 5 bases short, with 14 bases between. The CDR3 covers 15 residues. The CDR3 is CASSPLGPGDQPQHF. DNA of the CDR3: TGTGCCAGCTCACCGTTGGGGCCCGGGGATCAGCCCCAGCATTTT.

The gene calls are TRBV29-1 and TRBJ2-5; D is ambiguous. There are 11 residues in the CDR3. V was clipped by 4 bases and J by 5 bases, with 8 bases between them. Per germline, CDR1 SQVTM and CDR2 ANQGSEA. The CDR3: CSVGAVETQYF. The CDR3 region has the DNA TGCAGCGTTGGGGCAGTGGAGACCCAGTACTTC.

This chain joins TRBV2 and TRBJ1-4; no clear D gene. V was pared by 6 bases and J by 6 bases, with 14 bases between. The CDR3 is 14 residues long. The germline V gene encodes CDR1 SNHLY and CDR2 FYNNEI. CDR3 sequence: CASSPDKLHEKLFF. The CDR3 DNA reads as TGTGCCAGCAGCCCCGACAAACTACATGAAAAACTGTTTTTT.

The chain uses TRBV6-4 and TRBJ2-3; the D gene is possibly TRBD2 (5 bases). The germline CDR1 and CDR2 sequences are MRHNA and SNTAGT. The CDR3 runs to 16 residues. V lost 6 bases, J lost 2 bases, and 18 bases lay in between. Here the CDR3 reads CASSPLAGGITDTQYF. Written as DNA, the CDR3 is TGTGCCAGCAGCCCCCTTGCGGGTGGAATCACAGATACGCAGTATTTT.

The CDR3 protein is CASSEIKRGLFF. The CDR3 bases are TGTGCCAGCAGTGAAATCAAGCGGGGGCTGTTCTTC. The genes are TRBV2 and TRBJ2-1; 8 nucleotides align to TRBD2. V lost 2 bases and J lost 15; bases outside the gene matches: 6. Germline CDR1 is SNHLY and CDR2 is FYNNEI. The CDR3 is 12 amino acids.

The chain's CDR3 is CASSPQGFLYNEQFF. CDR3 coding DNA: TGTGCCAGCAGTCCCCAGGGGTTTTTATACAATGAGCAGTTCTTC. V gene TRBV27 combines with J gene TRBJ2-1, with a possible D match to TRBD1 (6 bases). V lost 5 bases and J lost 4, with 15 bases in between. Per germline, CDR1 MNHEY and CDR2 SMNVEV (reference sequence). The length of the CDR3 is 15 residues.

This chain uses TRBV7-9 with TRBJ2-3, with D unresolved. Trimming cost V 1 base and J 6 bases, with 11 bases left between them. The length of the CDR3 is 14 residues. Germline CDR1 is SEHNR and CDR2 is FQNEAQ (reference sequence). The CDR3 protein is CASSLGFLTDTQYF. CDR3 DNA: TGTGCCAGCAGCTTAGGTTTTCTCACGGATACGCAGTATTTT.

The chain links TRBV2 to TRBJ2-1; 10 nucleotides agree with TRBD1. The ends lost 6 bases at V and 4 bases at J; junction bases unmatched: 3. The germline CDR1 and CDR2 sequences are SNHLY and FYNNEI. The CDR3 is 14 residues long. The chain's CDR3 is CASSGQGGYNEQFF. CDR3 bases: TGTGCCAGCAGCGGACAGGGGGGGTACAATGAGCAGTTCTTC.

The chain has TRBV18 and TRBJ1-5; a possible D gene is TRBD1 (5 bases). V lost 1 base, J lost 4 bases, and 5 bases lay in between. The CDR3 consists of 13 residues. Germline V gene lookup returns CDR1 KGHSH and CDR2 LQKENI. The CDR3 DNA follows: TGTGCCAGCTCACCACAGGGGAATCAGCCCCAGCATTTT. Its protein is CASSPQGNQPQHF.

The chain employs TRBV28 and TRBJ1-2, with 7 bases identical to TRBD1. V lost 5 bases to trimming and J lost 4 bases; unmatched junction nucleotides: 19. This CDR3 contains 18 residues. Germline loops: CDR1 MDHEN, CDR2 SYDVKM. CDR3: CASSLRGGGTVKGYGYTF. The CDR3 nucleotides are TGTGCCAGCAGTCTACGGGGGGGCGGGACAGTCAAGGGCTATGGCTACACCTTC.

This chain links TRBV6-1 with TRBJ2-7, with 8 bases fitting TRBD2. This CDR3 comprises 15 residues. V lost 2 bases, J lost 7 bases, and 10 bases stayed unmatched. CDR1 MNHNS and CDR2 SASEGT come from the germline V gene. The CDR3: CASSEMVAGPGEQYF. The CDR3 bases are TGTGCCAGCAGTGAAATGGTAGCGGGACCCGGGGAGCAGTACTTC.

This chain joins TRBV7-3 and TRBJ2-7, with D maybe TRBD1 (6 bases). Trimming took off 5 bases at V and 3 bases at J, with 14 bases between the two ends. The CDR3 covers 14 residues. Germline CDR1 reads SGHTA; CDR2 reads FQGTGA. CDR3 loop: CASSPQEGGYEQYF. The CDR3 coding sequence is TGTGCCAGCAGCCCACAGGAAGGGGGCTACGAGCAGTACTTC.

The V call is TRBV28, the J call TRBJ2-5, with D possibly being TRBD2 (5 bases). This CDR3 is built from 15 residues. The V end was cut by 2 bases, the J end by 2 bases, with 12 bases between. In germline, CDR1 is MDHEN, CDR2 SYDVKM. The CDR3 here is CASSLGRVRQETQYF. In DNA form, the CDR3 reads TGTGCCAGCAGTTTAGGGCGGGTCAGGCAAGAGACCCAGTACTTC.

V and J are TRBV30 and TRBJ2-6; 7 bases line up with TRBD1. The CDR3 loop spans 17 amino acids. The V gene's germline CDR1 is GTSNPN and CDR2 SVGIG (reference sequence). V lost 2 bases and J lost 8; bases outside the gene matches: 15. DNA for the CDR3: TGTGCCTGGAGTCGGGACAGACTCTCTTTAGGAACCAACGTCCTGACTTTC. This gives the protein CAWSRDRLSLGTNVLTF. Complete variable domain (other parts from reference TRBV30 and TRBJ2-6): SQTIHQWPATLVQPVGSPLSLECTVEGTSNPNLYWYRQAAGRGLQLLFYSVGIGQISSEVPQNLSASRPQDRQFILSSKKLLLSDSGFYLCAWSRDRLSLGTNVLTFGAGSRLTVL.

The chain uses TRBV11-3 and TRBJ2-3, with a possible D match to TRBD1 (6 bases). Per the germline V gene, CDR1 is SGHNT and CDR2 is YENEEA. The CDR3 sequence is 14 residues long. Trimming removed 4 bases from V and 3 bases from J, with 11 bases in between. The CDR3 loop reads CASSSRTETDTQYF. The CDR3 DNA reads TGTGCCAGCAGCTCTCGGACAGAGACAGATACGCAGTATTTT.